The 8 T cell receptor beta chains below all came from one sample that was sequenced in a study of cytomegalovirus exposure and HLA in healthy donors. The study ran its PCR with 60 Vbeta and 13 Jbeta primers. Method: immunoSEQ multiplex PCR; TCRdb's copy keeps in-frame clones and lacks some. Among around 200,000 clones, about 80% were seen once, and the ten largest hold around 0.69%. The sample comprised PBMCs. These receptors originate from a boy between 10 and 17 years old in good health and CMV-seronegative.

The V gene is TRBV20-1, the J gene TRBJ2-1; no reliable D call. Trimming shortened V by 8 bases and J by 8 bases, and 13 bases separated the two germline ends. This CDR3 spans 11 amino acids. Germline V lookup: CDR1 DFQATT, CDR2 SNEGSKA (reference sequence). Written as DNA, the CDR3 is TGCAGTTCCCTACGACAAGATGAGCAGTTCTTC. Protein: CSSLRQDEQFF.

This rearrangement joins TRBV6-5 to TRBJ2-7; 9 positions agree with TRBD1. Per germline, CDR1 MNHEY and CDR2 SVGAGI. After removal of 7 bases from V and 6 bases from J, the junction contained 7 bases not matched to a gene. The CDR3 is 13 amino acids. The CDR3 nucleotides read TGTGCCAGCAAGGGAGACAGGGGGTCCGAGCAGTACTTC. Translation: CASKGDRGSEQYF.

The chain recombines TRBV13 with TRBJ1-5, with D unresolved. Trimming cost V 0 bases and J 6 bases, with 6 bases left between them. CDR3 length: 13 residues. Germline lookup yields CDR1 PRHDT and CDR2 FYEKMQ (reference sequence). CDR3 amino acids: CASSLGLSQPQHF. The CDR3 nucleotides are TGTGCCAGCAGCTTAGGCCTCTCTCAGCCCCAGCATTTT.

This sequence joins TRBV5-1 and TRBJ1-1; D ambiguous. The V gene lost 4 bases and the J gene lost 4 bases, with 20 bases spanning the gap. CDR3 length: 16 residues. Germline CDR1 and CDR2: SGHRS and YFSETQ. Here the CDR3 DNA reads TGCGCCAGCAGCCCCTTCGGAGGACCACTAACCACTGAAGCTTTCTTT. Translation gives CASSPFGGPLTTEAFF.

The chain recombines TRBV7-8 with TRBJ2-3; D perhaps matches TRBD1 (5 bases). This CDR3 spans 13 amino acids. V was pared by 6 bases and J by 2 bases, with 9 bases between. CDR1 and CDR2 from the germline V gene are SGHVS and FQNEAQ. CDR3 nucleotides: TGTGCCAGCAGAGTGGACAACACAGATACGCAGTATTTT. This translates into CASRVDNTDTQYF.

This chain connects TRBV27 to TRBJ1-1; D possibly corresponds to TRBD1 (5 bases). Germline CDR1 and CDR2: MNHEY and SMNVEV (reference sequence). This CDR3 comprises 14 residues. Trimming cost V 5 bases and J 5 bases, with 15 bases left between them. CDR3 sequence reads: CASSPRGGVTEAFF. In nucleotides, the CDR3 is TGTGCCAGCAGTCCCCGGGGAGGGGTGACTGAAGCTTTCTTT.

V gene TRBV13 combines with J gene TRBJ1-2, with no clear D. This CDR3 has 13 amino acids. Trimming stripped 0 bases from V and 6 bases from J, with 8 bases between. Germline V gene lookup returns CDR1 PRHDT and CDR2 FYEKMQ (reference sequence). The CDR3 is CASSLGTGNGYTF. CDR3 coding DNA: TGTGCCAGCAGCTTAGGCACGGGGAATGGCTACACCTTC.

The V call is TRBV10-3, the J call TRBJ2-3; 8 positions agree with TRBD1. Germline CDR1 and CDR2: ENHRY and SYGVKD. The CDR3 loop spans 15 amino acids. The V segment lost 3 bases and the J segment 4 bases; nucleotides outside the gene matches: 6. The CDR3 is CAISDWDRNSDTQYF. CDR3 DNA sequence: TGTGCCATCAGTGATTGGGACAGGAATTCAGATACGCAGTATTTT.